Listed below are T cell receptor beta chains from one sample, sequenced in a study of blood T cell repertoires in COVID-19. Assay: immunoSEQ multiplex PCR; the TCRdb copy retains only in-frame clones and omits some. The data show under 100,000 clones, approximately 80% seen once. The sequenced material came from peripheral blood. These receptors were collected from a woman between 65 and 79 years old with acute or convalescent COVID-19. The CDR3 runs from the conserved cysteine through the conserved F or W. Each record gives: CDR3 protein, V gene, clone size, J gene. Size is omitted from some rows. Given values are once, few, many or a class for expanded clones.

cdr3_aa: CASSPGGDYGYTF
v_call: TRBV18
clone_size: .
j_call: TRBJ1-2

cdr3_aa: CASSPQGNTGELFF
v_call: TRBV18
clone_size: .
j_call: TRBJ2-2

cdr3_aa: CASSYQMGQAAGGYTF
v_call: TRBV7-9
clone_size: .
j_call: TRBJ1-2

cdr3_aa: CASRRPGQGSSPLHF
v_call: TRBV23-1
clone_size: once
j_call: TRBJ1-6

cdr3_aa: CASSLQGLDNEQFF
v_call: TRBV5-1
clone_size: .
j_call: TRBJ2-1

cdr3_aa: CASSAPNQGNYGYTF
v_call: TRBV9
clone_size: few
j_call: TRBJ1-2

cdr3_aa: CASLQGIYGYTF
v_call: TRBV12-3/TRBV12-4
clone_size: few
j_call: TRBJ1-2

cdr3_aa: CASSSPDRVTTLVTEAFF
v_call: TRBV5-1
clone_size: .
j_call: TRBJ1-1

cdr3_aa: CASSYGRVEKEAGNTIYF
v_call: TRBV11-3
clone_size: once
j_call: TRBJ1-3

cdr3_aa: CASSLIPQAVHTGELFF
v_call: TRBV5-1
clone_size: .
j_call: TRBJ2-2

cdr3_aa: CAISEPGTGRRAEQYF
v_call: TRBV10-3
clone_size: once
j_call: TRBJ2-7

cdr3_aa: CASSITESYGYTF
v_call: TRBV19
clone_size: once
j_call: TRBJ1-2

cdr3_aa: CASSLSGTGSDQPQHF
v_call: TRBV19
clone_size: .
j_call: TRBJ1-5

cdr3_aa: CASRETGPSNQPQHF
v_call: TRBV19
clone_size: .
j_call: TRBJ1-5

cdr3_aa: CASSQDPGQGDTEAFF
v_call: TRBV4-1
clone_size: .
j_call: TRBJ1-1

cdr3_aa: CASSFGTGTYEQYF
v_call: TRBV7-9
clone_size: .
j_call: TRBJ2-7